This TCR beta chain was captured by sequencing in a study of T cell repertoires in cytomegalovirus infection. Broader study findings: CMV-specific HLA-C-restricted TCR beta clonotypes dominated the ex vivo response.

TCRdb re-derived calls from the reads in MiXCR, one entry per CDR3 protein. The repertoire has hundreds of thousands of distinct CDR3 sequences, around 32% of them found once; the top ten carry roughly 18%. This clonotype was observed once. Its antigen is as yet unknown. The CDR3 totals 14 residues. After removal of 8 bases from V and 4 bases from J, the junction contained 7 bases not matched to a gene. Per the germline V gene, CDR1 is MNHNS and CDR2 is SASEGT. Sequenced here: cultured PBMCs, sampled from culture after CMV antigen stimulation. This TCR was recovered from a human donor in good health (CMV status not recorded). Some clones in this sample may be carry-over from other donors' samples. The chain employs TRBV6-1 and TRBJ2-5; 10 bases are shared with TRBD1. In DNA form, the CDR3 reads TGTGCCAGCCTCCGGGACAGGGGAGGAGAGACCCAGTACTTC. Translation: CASLRDRGGETQYF.